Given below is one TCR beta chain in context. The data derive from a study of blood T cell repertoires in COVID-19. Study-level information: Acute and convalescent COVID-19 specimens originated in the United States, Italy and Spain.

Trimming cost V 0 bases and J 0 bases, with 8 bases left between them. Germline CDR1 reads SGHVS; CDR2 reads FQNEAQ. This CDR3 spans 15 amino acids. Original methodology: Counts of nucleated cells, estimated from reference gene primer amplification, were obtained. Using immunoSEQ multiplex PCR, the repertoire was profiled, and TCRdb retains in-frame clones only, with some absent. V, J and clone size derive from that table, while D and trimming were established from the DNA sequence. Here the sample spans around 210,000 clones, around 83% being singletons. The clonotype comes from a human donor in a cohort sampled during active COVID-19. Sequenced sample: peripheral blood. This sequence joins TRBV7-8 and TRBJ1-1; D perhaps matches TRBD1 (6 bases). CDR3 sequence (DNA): TGTGCCAGCAGCTTAGCTCAGGGGCTGAACACTGAAGCTTTCTTT. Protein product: CASSLAQGLNTEAFF.